A selection of T cell receptor beta chains follows, all from one sample in a study of T cell changes during pregnancy in multiple sclerosis. Some clones are missing from TCRdb's copy, which holds only in-frame ones; the method was immunoSEQ multiplex PCR. The table lists over 85,000 clones, 90% to 95% of them singletons, with more than 1.5% in the top ten. The sequences come from peripheral blood, collected after pregnancy. These receptors came from a female donor in good health, enrolled as a control in a pregnancy study. Each CDR3 is given with its conserved first and last residue. The D gene is left open where the match is weak. Clone size is not always given. Where it is, it says once, few, many or a class for expanded clones.

abundance	v_gene	j_gene	d_gene	CDR3aa	CDR3nt
-	TRBV9	TRBJ2-7	TRBD1	CASSPRGDRVSYEQYF	TGTGCCAGCAGCCCCCGCGGGGACAGGGTATCCTACGAGCAGTACTTC
-	TRBV6-6	TRBJ2-7	-	CASSPLAGATYEQYF	TGTGCCAGCTCCCCCCTGGCGGGGGCGACCTACGAGCAGTACTTC
-	TRBV7-9	TRBJ1-1	TRBD1	CASSLSARTGGTEAFF	TGTGCCAGCAGCTTATCAGCCCGGACAGGGGGGACTGAAGCTTTCTTT
-	TRBV7-3	TRBJ2-2	TRBD2	CASSLTGGAGELFF	TGTGCCAGCAGCTTAACGGGGGGGGCCGGGGAGCTGTTTTTT
-	TRBV27	TRBJ2-7	TRBD2	CASSLAGGEQYF	TGTGCCAGCAGCCTAGCGGGGGGCGAGCAGTACTTC
-	TRBV9	TRBJ1-2	-	CASSVEGRGNYGYTF	TGTGCCAGCAGCGTAGAGGGCAGGGGCAACTATGGCTACACCTTC
few	TRBV25-1	TRBJ1-1	-	CASGTSGTAFF	TGTGCCAGCGGGACATCTGGAACGGCTTTCTTT
-	TRBV19	TRBJ1-2	-	CASALQGNYGYTF	TGTGCCAGTGCCCTACAGGGAAACTATGGCTACACCTTC
-	TRBV5-1	TRBJ2-5	TRBD2	CASIAASGGKETQYF	TGCGCCAGCATCGCGGCTAGCGGGGGGAAAGAGACCCAGTACTTC
-	TRBV27	TRBJ2-7	TRBD1	CASTPRPGTGPHPRDYEQYF	TGTGCCAGCACCCCCCGGCCCGGGACAGGGCCTCACCCGAGGGACTACGAGCAGTACTTC
-	TRBV2	TRBJ1-1	-	CATRRERPNTEAFF	TGTGCCACCCGAAGGGAGAGACCGAACACTGAAGCTTTCTTT
few	TRBV28	TRBJ2-7	TRBD1	CASSSTRQGPSYEQYF	TGTGCCAGCAGTTCCACTAGACAGGGGCCCTCCTACGAGCAGTACTTC
once	TRBV6-1	TRBJ1-1	-	CASSEAAGPQEAFF	TGTGCCAGCAGTGAAGCGGCAGGGCCCCAAGAAGCTTTCTTT
-	TRBV7-8	TRBJ1-1	-	CASGLSGLLNTEAFF	TGTGCCAGCGGGCTTAGCGGACTGCTGAACACTGAAGCTTTCTTT
-	TRBV29-1	TRBJ1-2	-	CSVVLSLGTKNGYTF	TGCAGCGTTGTCCTGTCTCTCGGGACTAAGAACGGCTACACCTTC
-	TRBV7-8	TRBJ1-2	TRBD1	CASSLLSGTGIYGYTF	TGTGCCAGCAGCTTACTTTCCGGGACAGGGATCTATGGCTACACCTTC
few	TRBV2	TRBJ2-1	-	CASSLLLPEQFF	TGTGCCAGCAGCCTACTCCTACCTGAGCAGTTCTTC
-	TRBV7-3	TRBJ2-7	-	CASSRSKRREDEQYF	TGTGCCAGCAGCCGCTCCAAAAGGAGGGAGGACGAGCAGTACTTC